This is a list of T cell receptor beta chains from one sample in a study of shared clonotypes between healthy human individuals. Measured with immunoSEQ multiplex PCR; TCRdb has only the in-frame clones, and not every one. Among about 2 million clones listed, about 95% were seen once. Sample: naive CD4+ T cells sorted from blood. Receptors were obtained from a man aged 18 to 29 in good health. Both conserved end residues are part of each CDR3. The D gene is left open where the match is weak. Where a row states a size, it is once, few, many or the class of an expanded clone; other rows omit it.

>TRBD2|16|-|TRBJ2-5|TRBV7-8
CASSPAGGAVQTAQYF
TGTGCCAGCAGCCCTGCGGGGGGCGCGGTCCAAACGGCCCAGTACTTC
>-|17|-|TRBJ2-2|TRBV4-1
CASSLDLGGDNTGELFF
TGCGCCAGCAGTCTTGATTTGGGGGGAGATAACACCGGGGAGCTGTTTTTT
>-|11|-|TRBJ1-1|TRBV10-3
CAIKGGTEAFF
TGTGCCATCAAGGGGGGGACTGAAGCTTTCTTT
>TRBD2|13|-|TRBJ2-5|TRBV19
CASSSSGGETQYF
TGTGCCAGTAGCTCTAGCGGGGGCGAGACCCAGTACTTC
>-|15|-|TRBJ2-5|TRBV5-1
CASSLGQGSEETQYF
TGCGCCAGCAGCTTGGGCCAGGGGTCCGAAGAGACCCAGTACTTC
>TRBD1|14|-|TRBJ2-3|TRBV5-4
CASSFTGGSDTQYF
TGTGCCAGCAGCTTCACAGGGGGCTCAGATACGCAGTATTTT
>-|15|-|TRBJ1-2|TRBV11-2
CASSLDKGQVLGYTF
TGTGCCAGCAGCTTAGATAAGGGGCAGGTTCTCGGCTACACCTTC
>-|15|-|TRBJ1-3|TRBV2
CASSEQRGSGNTIYF
TGTGCCAGCAGTGAGCAAAGGGGGTCTGGAAACACCATATATTTT
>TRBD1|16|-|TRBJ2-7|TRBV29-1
CSAALFIQGSLNEQYF
TGCAGCGCCGCGCTTTTCATACAGGGGAGCTTGAACGAGCAGTACTTC
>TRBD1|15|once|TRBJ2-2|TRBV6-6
CASRMSGTATGELFF
TGTGCCAGCAGGATGTCCGGGACAGCCACCGGGGAGCTGTTTTTT
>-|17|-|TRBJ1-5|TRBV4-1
CASSQDFESYSNQPQHF
TGCGCCAGCAGCCAAGATTTCGAAAGCTATAGCAATCAGCCCCAGCATTTT
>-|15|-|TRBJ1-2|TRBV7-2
CASRRLQGSNYGYTF
TGTGCCAGCAGGCGGCTACAGGGATCTAACTATGGCTACACCTTC
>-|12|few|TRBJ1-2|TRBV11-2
CASSSEYYGYTF
TGTGCCAGCAGCTCGGAATACTATGGCTACACCTTC
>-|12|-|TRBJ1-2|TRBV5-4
CASTEGRYGYTF
TGTGCCAGCACCGAGGGGAGGTATGGCTACACCTTC
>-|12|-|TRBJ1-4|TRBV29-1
CSARDVNEKLFF
TGCAGCGCCCGGGACGTTAATGAAAAACTGTTTTTT
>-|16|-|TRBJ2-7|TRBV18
CASSPFHGDSYYEQYF
TGTGCCAGCTCACCATTTCATGGGGACTCCTACTACGAGCAGTACTTC
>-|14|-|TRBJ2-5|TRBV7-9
CASSFFSDQETQYF
TGTGCCAGCAGCTTTTTTTCAGACCAAGAGACCCAGTACTTC
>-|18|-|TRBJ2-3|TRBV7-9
CASSLESRGRVGTDTQYF
TGTGCCAGCAGCTTAGAATCGAGGGGACGGGTTGGCACAGATACGCAGTATTTT
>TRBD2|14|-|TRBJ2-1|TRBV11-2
CASSLSSGSYEQFF
TGTGCCAGCAGCTTAAGTAGCGGGAGCTATGAGCAGTTCTTC
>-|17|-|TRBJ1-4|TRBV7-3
CASSLFRGPGLNEKLFF
TGTGCCAGCAGCTTATTTCGGGGACCAGGGCTTAATGAAAAACTGTTTTTT